This T cell receptor (beta chain) was sequenced during a study of blood T cells in healthy people across ages. General observations from the study: In these data, TCR beta diversity tracked strongly with naive T cell percentage. Among long-lived donors, naive CD4+ cells were more numerous and diversity higher than in aged donors.

About this clonotype itself: Its antigen is undetermined.

A second about 7 to 12 cycle PCR used barcoded and J-beta primers. TCRdb itself ran the 5' RACE reads through MiXCR, one entry per CDR3 protein. This sample has around 900,000 distinct CDR3 sequences, with 51% found just once. CDR3 length equals 12 residues. V lost 1 base, J lost 8 bases, and 8 bases lay in between. CDR1 is LGHDT, CDR2 YNNKEL, per germline (reference sequence). Researchers collected about 9.6 milliliters of peripheral blood from every single donor. Every sample had a minimum of 6.5 million PBMCs isolated. The chain combines TRBV3-1 with TRBJ1-1; unclear D gene. Sequencing used blood. The TCR originated in a woman aged 55-70 years in good health. The CDR3 loop reads CASSQGYLEAFF. DNA of the CDR3: TGTGCCAGCAGCCAAGGGTATTTAGAAGCTTTCTTT.